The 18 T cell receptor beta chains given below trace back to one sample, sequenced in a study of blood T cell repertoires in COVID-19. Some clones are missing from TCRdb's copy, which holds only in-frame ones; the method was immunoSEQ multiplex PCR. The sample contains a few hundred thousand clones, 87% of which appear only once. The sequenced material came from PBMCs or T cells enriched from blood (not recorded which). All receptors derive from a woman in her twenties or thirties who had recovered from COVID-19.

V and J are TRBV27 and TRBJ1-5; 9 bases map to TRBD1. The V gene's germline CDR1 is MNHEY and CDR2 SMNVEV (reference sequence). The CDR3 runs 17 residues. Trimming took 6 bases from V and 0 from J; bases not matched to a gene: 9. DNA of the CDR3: TGTGCCAGCAGCTTGGGGCCGGGACAGGGTAGCAATCAGCCCCAGCATTTT. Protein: CASSLGPGQGSNQPQHF.

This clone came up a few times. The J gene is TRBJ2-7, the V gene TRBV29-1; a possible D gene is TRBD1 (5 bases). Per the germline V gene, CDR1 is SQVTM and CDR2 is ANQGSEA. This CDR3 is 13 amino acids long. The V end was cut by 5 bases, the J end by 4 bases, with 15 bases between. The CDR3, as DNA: TGCAGCGTTTCTACCGACAGCCGATACGAGCAGTACTTC. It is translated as CSVSTDSRYEQYF.

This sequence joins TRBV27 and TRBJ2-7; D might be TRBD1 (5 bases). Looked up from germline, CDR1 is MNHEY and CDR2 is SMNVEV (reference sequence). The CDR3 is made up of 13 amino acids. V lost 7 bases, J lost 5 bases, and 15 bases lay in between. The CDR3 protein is CASNEWGGHEQYF. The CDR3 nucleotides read TGTGCCAGCAACGAATGGGGCGGACACGAGCAGTACTTC.

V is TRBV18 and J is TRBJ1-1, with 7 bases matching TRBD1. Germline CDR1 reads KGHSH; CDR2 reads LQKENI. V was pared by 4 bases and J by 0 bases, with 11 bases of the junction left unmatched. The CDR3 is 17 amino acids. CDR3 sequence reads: CASSRYTGQTMNTEAFF. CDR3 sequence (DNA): TGTGCCAGCTCACGATATACGGGACAGACGATGAACACTGAAGCTTTCTTT. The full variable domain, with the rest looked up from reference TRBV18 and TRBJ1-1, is NAGVMQNPRHLVRRRGQEARLRCSPMKGHSHVYWYRQLPEEGLKFMVYLQKENIIDESGMPKERFSAEFPKEGPSILRIQQVVRGDSAAYFCASSRYTGQTMNTEAFFGQGTRLTVV.

The CDR3 loop reads CASSQFGGQGNNYGYTF. CDR3 in DNA: TGTGCCAGCAGCCAATTCGGAGGACAGGGCAATAACTATGGCTACACCTTC. V gene TRBV16 combines with J gene TRBJ1-2; 8 positions match TRBD1. V trimming: 1 base; J trimming: 1 base; junction bases outside the gene matches: 8. The CDR3 sequence is 17 residues long. In germline, CDR1 is KGHSY, CDR2 FQNENV.

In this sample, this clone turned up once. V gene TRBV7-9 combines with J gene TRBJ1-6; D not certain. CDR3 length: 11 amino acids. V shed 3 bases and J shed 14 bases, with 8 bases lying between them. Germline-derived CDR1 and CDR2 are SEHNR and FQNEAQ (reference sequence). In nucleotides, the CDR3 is TGTGCCAGCAGCTTTTCGCAGGCCCTCCACTTT. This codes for CASSFSQALHF.

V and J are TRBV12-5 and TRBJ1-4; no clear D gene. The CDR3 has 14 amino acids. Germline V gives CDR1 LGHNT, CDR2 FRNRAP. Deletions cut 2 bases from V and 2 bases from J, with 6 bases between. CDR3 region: CASGLTQTNEKLFF. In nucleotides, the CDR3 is TGTGCTAGTGGTTTGACACAGACTAATGAAAAACTGTTTTTT.

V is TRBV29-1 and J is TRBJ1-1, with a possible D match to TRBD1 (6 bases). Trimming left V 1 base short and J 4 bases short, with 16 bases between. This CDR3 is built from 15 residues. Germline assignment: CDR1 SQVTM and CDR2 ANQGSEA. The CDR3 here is CSVEGGYRGSTEAFF. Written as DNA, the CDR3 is TGCAGCGTTGAAGGGGGGTATAGGGGGAGCACTGAAGCTTTCTTT.

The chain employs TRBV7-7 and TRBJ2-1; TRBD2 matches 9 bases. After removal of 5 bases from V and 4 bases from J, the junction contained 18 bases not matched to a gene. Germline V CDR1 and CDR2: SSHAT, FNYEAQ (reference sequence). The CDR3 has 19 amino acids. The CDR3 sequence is CASSAGTSRTLIKYNEQFF. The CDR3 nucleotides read TGTGCCAGCAGCGCCGGGACTAGCCGAACCCTGATCAAGTACAATGAGCAGTTCTTC. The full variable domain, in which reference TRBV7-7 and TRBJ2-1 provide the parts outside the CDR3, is GAGVSQSPRYKVTKRGQDVTLRCDPISSHATLYWYQQALGQGPEFLTYFNYEAQPDKSGLPSDRFSAERPEGSISTLTIQRTEQRDSAMYRCASSAGTSRTLIKYNEQFFGPGTRLTVL.

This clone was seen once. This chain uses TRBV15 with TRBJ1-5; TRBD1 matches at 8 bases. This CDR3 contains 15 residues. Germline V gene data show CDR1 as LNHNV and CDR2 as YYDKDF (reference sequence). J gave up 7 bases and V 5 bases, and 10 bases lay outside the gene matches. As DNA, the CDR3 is TGTGCCACCAGCCACTCCAGGGGGCGGGAACAGCCCCAGCATTTT. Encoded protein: CATSHSRGREQPQHF.

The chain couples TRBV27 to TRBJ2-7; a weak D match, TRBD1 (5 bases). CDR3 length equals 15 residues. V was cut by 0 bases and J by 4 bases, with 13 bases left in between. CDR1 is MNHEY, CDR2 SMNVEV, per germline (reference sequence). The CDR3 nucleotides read TGTGCCAGCAGTTTATCGGTGCAGGGTTATTACGAGCAGTACTTC. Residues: CASSLSVQGYYEQYF.

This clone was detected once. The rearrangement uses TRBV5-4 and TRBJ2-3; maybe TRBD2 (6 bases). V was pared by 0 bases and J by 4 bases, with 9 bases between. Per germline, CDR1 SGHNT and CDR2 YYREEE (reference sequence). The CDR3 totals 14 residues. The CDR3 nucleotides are TGTGCCAGCAGCTTGGCCGGAGGGTCAGATACGCAGTATTTT. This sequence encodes CASSLAGGSDTQYF.

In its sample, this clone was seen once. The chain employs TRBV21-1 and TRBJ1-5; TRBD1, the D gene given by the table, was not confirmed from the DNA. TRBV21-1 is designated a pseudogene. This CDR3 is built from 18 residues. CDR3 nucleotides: TGTGCCAGCAGCAAACAATCCCAGGGCCCATATGGCAATCAGCCCCAGCATTTT. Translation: CASSKQSQGPYGNQPQHF.

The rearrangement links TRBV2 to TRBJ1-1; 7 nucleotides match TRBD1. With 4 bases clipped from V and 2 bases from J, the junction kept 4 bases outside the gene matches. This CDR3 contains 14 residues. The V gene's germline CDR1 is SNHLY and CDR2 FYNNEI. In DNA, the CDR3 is TGTGCCAGCAGTGTGAGGGGGCCAAACACTGAAGCTTTCTTT. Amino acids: CASSVRGPNTEAFF.

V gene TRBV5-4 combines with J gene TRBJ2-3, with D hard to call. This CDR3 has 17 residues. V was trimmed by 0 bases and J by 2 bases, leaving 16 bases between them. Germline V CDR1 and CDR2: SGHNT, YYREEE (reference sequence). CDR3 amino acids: CASSLVTDARFTDTQYF. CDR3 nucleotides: TGTGCCAGCAGCTTGGTGACTGATGCCCGCTTCACAGATACGCAGTATTTT.

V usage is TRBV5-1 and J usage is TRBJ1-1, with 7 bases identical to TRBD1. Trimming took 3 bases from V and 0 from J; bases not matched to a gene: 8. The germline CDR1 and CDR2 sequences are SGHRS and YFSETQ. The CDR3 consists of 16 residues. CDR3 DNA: TGCGCCAGCAGCTCTGACAGGGCTAACATGAACACTGAAGCTTTCTTT. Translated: CASSSDRANMNTEAFF.

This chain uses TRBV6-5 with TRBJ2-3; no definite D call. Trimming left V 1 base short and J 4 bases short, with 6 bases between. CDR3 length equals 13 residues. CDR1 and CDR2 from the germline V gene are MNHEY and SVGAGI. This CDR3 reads CASSYFPADTQYF. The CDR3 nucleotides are TGTGCCAGCAGTTACTTCCCTGCAGATACGCAGTATTTT.

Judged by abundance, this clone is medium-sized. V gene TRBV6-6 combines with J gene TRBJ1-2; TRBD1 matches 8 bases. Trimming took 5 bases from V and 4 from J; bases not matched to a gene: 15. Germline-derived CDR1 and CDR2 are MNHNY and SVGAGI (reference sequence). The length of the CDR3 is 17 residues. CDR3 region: CASSLRQGPVSAYGYTF. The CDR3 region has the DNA TGTGCCAGCAGTCTTCGACAGGGGCCGGTATCCGCCTATGGCTACACCTTC.